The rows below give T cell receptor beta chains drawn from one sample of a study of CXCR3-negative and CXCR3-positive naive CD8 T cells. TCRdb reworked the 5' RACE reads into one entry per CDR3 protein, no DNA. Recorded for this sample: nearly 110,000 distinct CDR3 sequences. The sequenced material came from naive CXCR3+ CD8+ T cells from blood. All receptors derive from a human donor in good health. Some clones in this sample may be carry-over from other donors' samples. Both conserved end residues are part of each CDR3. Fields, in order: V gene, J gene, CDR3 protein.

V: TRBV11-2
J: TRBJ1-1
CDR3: CASSLDFSTEAFF

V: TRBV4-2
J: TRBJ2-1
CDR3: CASSLTLEGSSYNEQFF

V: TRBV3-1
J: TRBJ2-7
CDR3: CASSAPGLAGEGYEQYF

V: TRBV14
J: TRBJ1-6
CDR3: CASSLTGVGNSPLHF

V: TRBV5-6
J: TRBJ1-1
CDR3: CASSLLQSNTEAFF

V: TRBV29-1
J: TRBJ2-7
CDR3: CSVPGLAGEQYF

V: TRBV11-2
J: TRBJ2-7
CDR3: CASSLGQSSRYEQYF

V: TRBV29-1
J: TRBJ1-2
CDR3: CSVRQEDYGYTF

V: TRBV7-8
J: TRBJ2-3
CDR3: CASSSSGSSTDTQYF

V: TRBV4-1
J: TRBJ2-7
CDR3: CASSPKDPSGVNYEQYF

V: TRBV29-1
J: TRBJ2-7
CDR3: CSSRDRGSEQYF

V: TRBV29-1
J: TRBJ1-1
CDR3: CSVEEGLTGEAFF

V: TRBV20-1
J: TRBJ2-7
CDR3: CSAAKDRNYEQYF

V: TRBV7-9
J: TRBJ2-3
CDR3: CASSLADPTDTQYF

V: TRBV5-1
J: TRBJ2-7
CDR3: CASSPLRGDKQYF